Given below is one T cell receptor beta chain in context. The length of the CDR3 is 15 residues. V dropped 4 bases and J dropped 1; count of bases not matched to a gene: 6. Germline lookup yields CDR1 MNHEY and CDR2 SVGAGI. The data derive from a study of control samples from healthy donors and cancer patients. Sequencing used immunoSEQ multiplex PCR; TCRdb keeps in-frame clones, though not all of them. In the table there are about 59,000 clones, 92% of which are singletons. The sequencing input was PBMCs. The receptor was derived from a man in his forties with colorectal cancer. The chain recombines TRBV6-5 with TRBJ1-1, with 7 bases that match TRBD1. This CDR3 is CASSWPGQKNTEAFF. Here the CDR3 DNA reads TGTGCCAGCAGTTGGCCGGGACAGAAGAACACTGAAGCTTTCTTT.